This T cell receptor (beta chain) comes out of a study of T cells in localized non-small cell lung cancer (TCRdb year 2020). Some background on the complete study: The study analyzed T cell repertoires of hundreds of early-stage NSCLC patients, comparing tumors and uninvolved tumor-adjacent lungs. Of the NSCLC patients, about 130 were male and some 97 were female, and the mean age was around 70 years. All 220 or so NSCLC patients in the cohort were treatment-naive and had localized lung tumors that were resected.

At diagnosis, tumor, uninvolved tumor-adjacent lung and peripheral blood were collected and then preserved as a mix of FFPE and fresh-frozen material. For TCR repertoire profiling, the blood samples were analyzed as peripheral blood mononuclear cells. Of note for this clone: It has no known antigen specificity. Base qualities are not at hand, and no much larger clone is one base apart.

The immunoSEQ Assay was used to sequence TCR beta CDR3 regions from DNA. The published analysis was carried out like this. T cell density was computed as TCR beta template counts normalized to usable DNA estimated by amplifying housekeeping genes. The preseqR package was used to estimate richness by extrapolating to 400,000 templates for PBMC samples and to 120,000 templates for tissue samples. Clonality was defined as one minus Pielou's evenness. Differential abundance testing on productive amino-acid clonotypes, with a minimum total count of 5 and an alpha of 0.1, was used to identify tissue-enriched TCRs. The Jaccard Index and the Morisita Overlap Index were used to measure repertoire overlap between compartments. GLIPH grouped TCR beta CDR3s together with public tetramer-defined viral CDR3s, and a viral motif had to include at least three viral sequences and show V-gene enrichment. What TCRdb holds here is the immuneACCESS table cut down to in-frame rearrangements. Part of the clones is not present; checked against another copy, under half of the missing clones reflect an unresolved V gene, and the others are unexplained. That table is the source of V, J and clone size, and D and trimming were worked out from the DNA. This sample comprises approximately 150,000 clones, about 89% of them detected only once. The top ten hold over 1.5% of the sample.

The study at large found these results: Of the top 100 tumor clones, a median of roughly 53 were detected in paired uninvolved adjacent lung; roughly 26 were also among that lung's top 100. Because multi-region tumor sequencing was not performed, intratumor heterogeneity could not be ruled out. Since the design was exploratory, TCR variables were selected using unadjusted p-values with no false-discovery rate correction. Uninvolved tumor-adjacent lung showed the highest T cell clonality, higher than tumor, which suggests more focused antigenic responses in the uninvolved tumor-adjacent lung. Longer overall survival was associated with higher T cell density in blood, whereas shorter survival was associated with higher clonality in adjacent lung.

The TCR originated in a female donor of 60 years or more with stage I lung adenocarcinoma. The source was peripheral blood, collected before any cancer treatment.

The CDR3 here reads CASTPPGARDEQYF. The DNA is as follows: TGTGCCAGCACCCCTCCGGGAGCGAGGGACGAGCAGTACTTC. The V gene is TRBV6-5 and the J gene is TRBJ2-5, with TRBD2 as a weak D call on 6 bases. The tail of the sequence fits TRBJ2-7 better, so the J call may be wrong. The CDR3, cysteine through phenylalanine, is 14 amino acids long. The sequence is cut down to CDR3 DNA, 42 bases in frame from base 1. As encoded in the germline V gene, CDR1 is MNHEY while CDR2 is SVGAGI.